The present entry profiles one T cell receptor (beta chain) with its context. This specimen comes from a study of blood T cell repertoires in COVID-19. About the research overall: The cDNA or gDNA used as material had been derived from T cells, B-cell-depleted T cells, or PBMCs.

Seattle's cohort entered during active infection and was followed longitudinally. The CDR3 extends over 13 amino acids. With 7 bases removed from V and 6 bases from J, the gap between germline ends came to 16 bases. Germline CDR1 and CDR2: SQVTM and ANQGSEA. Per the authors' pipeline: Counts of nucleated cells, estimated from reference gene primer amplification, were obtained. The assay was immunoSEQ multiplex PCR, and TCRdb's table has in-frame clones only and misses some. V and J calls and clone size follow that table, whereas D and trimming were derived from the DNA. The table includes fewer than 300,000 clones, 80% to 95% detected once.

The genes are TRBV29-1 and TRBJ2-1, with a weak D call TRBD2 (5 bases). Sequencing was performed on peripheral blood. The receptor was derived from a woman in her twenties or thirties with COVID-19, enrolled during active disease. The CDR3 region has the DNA TGCAGCGCCCCCGCGGACTGGCTCAATGAGCAGTTCTTC. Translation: CSAPADWLNEQFF.